The clone carrying this T cell receptor beta chain was counted ten times or more. Its cognate antigen is unknown. RNA transcripts yielded amplified TCR beta CDR3 regions. The first-round RT-PCR employed HTBI primers together with the Qiagen OneStep RT-PCR kit. A multiplex PCR was then performed as the second round. TCRdb re-derived calls from the multiplex PCR reads in MiXCR, one entry per CDR3 protein. The table includes more than 550,000 distinct CDR3 sequences, 35% to 45% detected once. V lost 0 bases, J lost 4 bases, and 0 bases lay in between. Germline V CDR1 and CDR2: MNHEY, SVGAGI. The CDR3 is 11 amino acids. Reliance was placed on clinical symptoms, serum thyroxine, TRAb, thyroid ultrasound and orbital computed tomography for diagnosis. This specimen comes from a study of Graves' ophthalmopathy and Graves' hyperthyroidism. Background on the study: Peripheral blood was obtained at first diagnosis, ahead of any treatment.

The study, taken as a whole, reports: Clonotypes were expanded in thyroid at above 0.001 frequency, and most also appeared in blood.

The sequence came from an adult man with Graves' ophthalmopathy. The chain couples TRBV6-5 to TRBJ2-5; D ambiguous. Sequencing used peripheral blood. CDR3 loop: CASSYSETQYF. CDR3 nucleotide sequence: TGTGCCAGCAGTTACTCAGAGACCCAGTACTTC.